The T cell receptor beta chain under discussion was sequenced for a study of cytomegalovirus exposure and HLA in healthy donors. This CDR3 contains 16 residues. The V and J ends lost 4 bases and 1 base, in that order; junction bases with no gene match: 3. Germline CDR1 and CDR2: SNHLY and FYNNEI. This clone was counted only a few times. Its antigen remains unidentified. PCR was performed using 60 Vbeta and 13 Jbeta primers. The repertoire was sequenced with immunoSEQ multiplex PCR; TCRdb's copy has only in-frame clones and lacks some. This table has about 150,000 clones, about 85% appearing once. The study's findings and limits: Three chains linked to CMV were shown in vitro to be specific for CMV antigens. It was taken for granted in presence/absence analyses that sequencing depth across donors was roughly uniform. Follow-up analysis later connected one missense variant in DCLRE1C with trimming of TCR beta V- and J-genes.

Sequenced sample: PBMCs. The chain recombines TRBV2 with TRBJ2-3, with 12 nucleotides matching TRBD2. This TCR was recovered from a human donor in good health. The CDR3 nucleotides are TGTGCCAGCAGTGCAAGACTAGCGGGAGGCACAGATACGCAGTATTTT. It encodes CASSARLAGGTDTQYF. The whole variable domain, filled in from reference TRBV2 and TRBJ2-3, reads EPEVTQTPSHQVTQMGQEVILRCVPISNHLYFYWYRQILGQKVEFLVSFYNNEISEKSEIFDDQFSVERPDGSNFTLKIRSTKLEDSAMYFCASSARLAGGTDTQYFGPGTRLTVL.